This TCR beta chain was identified during a study of cytotoxic CD8 clonotypes in ibrutinib-treated CLL. The wider study: On average, each sample had 255,043 productive templates and tens of thousands of productive rearrangements. Findings and caveats of the study: Public clonotypes proved infrequent, and on treatment they shrank or remained steady. Relative to age-matched healthy donors, clonality at baseline was higher, and it tracked circulating CD8+ T-cell counts.

The table came from immunoSEQ multiplex PCR; TCRdb's copy has only in-frame clones and leaves some out. The sample contains about 26,000 clones, approximately 85% of which appear only once. In the case of this clone: Its antigen remains unidentified.

This CDR3 is 15 amino acids long. Germline V gene data show CDR1 as MNHEY and CDR2 as SMNVEV (reference sequence). V shed 2 bases, J shed 6 bases, and the junction held 7 bases outside the gene matches. The chain couples TRBV27 to TRBJ2-7; 10 bases are a match to TRBD1. The specimen was PBMCs, collected after 24 months of ibrutinib treatment. The TCR comes from a human donor with chronic lymphocytic leukemia. CDR3 residues: CASSLPGQGRAEQYF. Here the CDR3 DNA reads TGTGCCAGCAGTTTACCGGGACAGGGGCGGGCCGAGCAGTACTTC.